Shown below are 12 T cell receptor beta chains from a single sample sequenced in a study of identical twins' blood T cells. Via MiXCR, TCRdb re-called the 5' RACE reads, giving one row per CDR3 protein. This sample has a few hundred thousand distinct CDR3 sequences, with more than 25% found just once. Sequencing was performed on PBMCs. Receptors originate from a woman aged 18 to 55 in good health.

The sample holds a few counts of this clonotype. The chain couples TRBV12-3 or TRBV12-4 to TRBJ1-2, with D unresolved. The V end lost 5 bases, the J end lost 5 bases, and 15 bases lay between the germline ends. The CDR3 runs to 14 residues. CDR3 in amino acids: CASSIYTENYGYTF. The CDR3 bases are TGTGCCAGCAGTATATATACAGAGAATTATGGCTACACCTTC.

This clonotype was counted between two and nine times. The chain has TRBV3-1 and TRBJ1-2; D gene uncertain. The V gene lost 3 bases and the J gene lost 2 bases, with 7 bases spanning the gap. From germline, CDR1 is LGHDT and CDR2 YNNKEL (reference sequence). The CDR3 is 13 residues long. The CDR3 nucleotides read TGTGCCAGCAGCCAGGGTCAGAACTATGGCTACACCTTC. Its translation is CASSQGQNYGYTF.

This clonotype was seen repeatedly, ten times or more. This chain links TRBV29-1 with TRBJ2-3; TRBD1 matches at 7 bases. This CDR3 comprises 12 residues. V shed 7 bases, J shed 4 bases, and the junction held 5 bases outside the gene matches. Germline V gene lookup returns CDR1 SQVTM and CDR2 ANQGSEA. CDR3 sequence reads: CSGSGGADTQYF. The CDR3, as DNA: TGCAGCGGATCAGGGGGAGCAGATACGCAGTATTTT.

This clonotype was recorded a few times. This rearrangement joins TRBV29-1 to TRBJ2-1; perhaps D is TRBD1 or TRBD2 (6 bases each). The CDR3 runs 16 residues. CDR1 is SQVTM and CDR2 is ANQGSEA in the germline V gene. V lost 0 bases, J lost 0 bases, and 12 bases lay in between. CDR3 DNA sequence: TGCAGCGTTGAAGATAGGGGGGAAAGCTCCTACAATGAGCAGTTCTTC. Encoded protein: CSVEDRGESSYNEQFF.

This clonotype was recorded a few times. The rearrangement uses TRBV20-1 and TRBJ1-5; D gene unclear. Germline-derived CDR1 and CDR2 are DFQATT and SNEGSKA (reference sequence). The CDR3 runs 15 residues. V was cut by 1 base and J by 0 bases, with 10 bases left in between. The CDR3 bases are TGCAGTGCTAGAGTAGACACATATAGCAATCAGCCCCAGCATTTT. Amino acids: CSARVDTYSNQPQHF.

This clonotype has only a few counts. The rearrangement uses TRBV10-3 and TRBJ2-3, with unresolved D. The V gene's germline CDR1 is ENHRY and CDR2 SYGVKD. The CDR3 has 14 residues. Trimming took off 0 bases at V and 6 bases at J, with 10 bases between the two ends. The CDR3, as DNA: TGTGCCATCAGTGAGTCGGCCCCTGCGGATACGCAGTATTTT. Protein: CAISESAPADTQYF.

The chain combines TRBV20-1 with TRBJ2-3, with 9 bases fitting TRBD2. Germline V gene lookup returns CDR1 DFQATT and CDR2 SNEGSKA (reference sequence). CDR3 size: 16 residues. The V gene end was trimmed by 3 bases and the J gene end by 2 bases; junction bases not matched to a gene: 9. The DNA of the CDR3 is TGCAGTGCTAGCATTCTGGCGGGGGGGACCACAGATACGCAGTATTTT. Protein sequence: CSASILAGGTTDTQYF.

Turning to this clonotype: A much more abundant neighbour one base away suggests this may be a read error. Here the CDR3 reads CASSAGSTVQPF. The DNA of the CDR3 is TGTGCCAGCAGCGCGGGCAGTACAGTCCAACCATTT. This chain links TRBV2 with TRBJ1-4, with D unresolved. CDR3 size: 12 residues. Germline lookup yields CDR1 SNHLY and CDR2 FYNNEI. The whole variable domain, remainder taken from reference TRBV2 and TRBJ1-4, is EPEVTQTPSHQVTQMGQEVILRCVPISNHLYFYWYRQILGQKVEFLVSFYNNEISEKSEIFDDQFSVERPDGSNFTLKIRSTKLEDSAMYFCASSAGSTVQPFGSGTQLSVL.

Details on this clonotype: One end of the junction fails to match germline, which may point to a read error. The CDR3 DNA is TGTGCCAGCATCAGAGGGACCATTAGTGAGCGGTTCTTC. Translating gives CASIRGTISERFF. This chain uses TRBV7-9 with TRBJ2-1; either TRBD1 or TRBD2 may fit D (5 bases each). CDR1 and CDR2 from the germline V gene are SEHNR and FQNEAQ (reference sequence). The CDR3 sequence is 13 residues long.

This clonotype was counted only a few times. V gene TRBV7-9 combines with J gene TRBJ1-1; D gene ambiguous. The germline V and J ends were trimmed by 8 bases and 2 bases, with 15 bases remaining between them. Germline lookup yields CDR1 SEHNR and CDR2 FQNEAQ (reference sequence). CDR3 length: 14 residues. CDR3 in amino acids: CASSAQAGNTEAFF. The DNA for the CDR3 is TGTGCCAGCTCCGCCCAGGCGGGTAACACTGAAGCTTTCTTT.

The chain couples TRBV5-1 to TRBJ1-2; no clear D. In germline, CDR1 is SGHRS, CDR2 YFSETQ. The V and J ends lost 0 bases and 7 bases respectively, with 13 bases between them. This CDR3 has 14 amino acids. CDR3 amino acids: CASSLAAEDGGYTF. As DNA, the CDR3 is TGCGCCAGCAGCTTGGCCGCCGAGGACGGTGGCTACACCTTC.

This clonotype was detected only a few times. The chain uses TRBV12-5 and TRBJ1-5; no reliable D call. The CDR3 is made up of 14 amino acids. Trimming cost V 5 bases and J 1 base, with 9 bases left between them. CDR1 is LGHNT and CDR2 is FRNRAP in the germline V gene. Here the CDR3 DNA reads TGTGCTAGTGGTCCCGACGGGAGCAATCAGCCCCAGCATTTT. It yields the protein CASGPDGSNQPQHF. Complete variable domain (other parts from reference TRBV12-5 and TRBJ1-5): DARVTQTPRHKVTEMGQEVTMRCQPILGHNTVFWYRQTMMQGLELLAYFRNRAPLDDSGMPKDRFSAEMPDATLATLKIQPSEPRDSAVYFCASGPDGSNQPQHFGDGTRLSIL.